A selection of T cell receptor beta chains follows, all from one sample in a study of CXCR3-negative and CXCR3-positive naive CD8 T cells. TCRdb reanalyzed the 5' RACE reads and collapses them to one entry per CDR3 protein, without DNA. This table holds about 130,000 distinct CDR3 sequences. Sequences were obtained from naive CXCR3- CD8+ T cells from blood. Receptors were obtained from a human donor in good health. Some clones in this sample may be carry-over from other donors' samples. Each CDR3 is given with its conserved first and last residue.

v_gene,j_gene,CDR3aa
TRBV28,TRBJ2-3,CASSFSTRAGGGTDTQYF
TRBV6-6,TRBJ2-5,CASSLPQAGEEETQYF
TRBV13,TRBJ2-7,CASSLGWLADHYEQYF
TRBV12-3/TRBV12-4,TRBJ2-1,CASSFGLGPLNEQFF
TRBV29-1,TRBJ2-3,CSVDGFGVAGTDTQYF
TRBV28,TRBJ2-7,CASSPELGGEQYF
TRBV6-6,TRBJ2-7,CASSYSGQGRYEQYF
TRBV5-1,TRBJ1-2,CASSPRGTGGLDGYTF
TRBV4-1,TRBJ2-3,CASSQDDRGTSTDTQYF
TRBV11-2,TRBJ2-1,CASSLGSSAEQFF
TRBV7-9,TRBJ2-3,CASSLSRTEGTDTQYF
TRBV15,TRBJ2-2,CATSRDRATGELFF
TRBV4-1,TRBJ2-1,CASSQDRGTRFNEQFF
TRBV4-3,TRBJ2-1,CASSQVTGNEQFF
TRBV27,TRBJ2-7,CASSLKGATYEQYF
TRBV18,TRBJ2-3,CASSPPMEDTQYF
TRBV7-9,TRBJ2-2,CATPLAYGPGELFF
TRBV11-3,TRBJ2-5,CASSSHRPSGGVQETQYF
TRBV7-9,TRBJ1-4,CASSPGSNEKLFF
TRBV29-1,TRBJ2-7,CSVVRGPPSYEQYF
TRBV6-5,TRBJ2-1,CASSSTGGNEQFF
TRBV9,TRBJ2-1,CASSDDPNSTTLWNEQFF
TRBV7-8,TRBJ2-7,CASSPPGLAGGNAYEQYF
TRBV15,TRBJ2-7,CATSRDRDRGGEQYF
TRBV28,TRBJ2-7,CASSPLNGRAYERYF
TRBV7-9,TRBJ2-7,CASSSTGEGEQYF
TRBV10-3,TRBJ2-1,CAILTPYNEQFF
TRBV18,TRBJ2-5,CASSPEWITGDQETQYF
TRBV13,TRBJ2-1,CASSLVGLAAYNEQFF
TRBV2,TRBJ2-1,CASSELPGSRVPEQFF
TRBV6-6,TRBJ2-5,CASSSHIRETQYF
TRBV5-4,TRBJ2-3,CASSLMSRFSTDTQYF
TRBV27,TRBJ1-1,CASSPGWEDTEAFF
TRBV15,TRBJ2-7,CATSIRMGGVEAYEQYF
TRBV7-9,TRBJ1-5,CASSLGGLQSNQPQHF
TRBV29-1,TRBJ2-1,CSVDSGGVYNEQFF
TRBV20-1,TRBJ2-7,CSARDRTGSEQYF
TRBV28,TRBJ2-2,CASSSNRVRTGELFF
TRBV2,TRBJ1-1,CASSTDRGKNTEAFF
TRBV12-3/TRBV12-4,TRBJ2-2,CASSYHTGELFF
TRBV12-3/TRBV12-4,TRBJ2-3,CASSQLAVTQYF
TRBV7-9,TRBJ2-3,CAGGIMHGTDTQYF
TRBV6-5,TRBJ2-3,CASSPFQRERTDTQYF
TRBV6-2/TRBV6-3,TRBJ2-3,CASSPNEDTQYF
TRBV12-3/TRBV12-4,TRBJ2-3,CASSPRMWDTQYF
TRBV20-1,TRBJ2-2,CSARTGLAEPNTGELFF
TRBV28,TRBJ2-1,CASSFRGLAVYNEQFF
TRBV29-1,TRBJ2-1,CSVTGIGLNNEQFF
TRBV20-1,TRBJ2-7,CSARGVKTSYEQYF
TRBV7-9,TRBJ2-7,CAASSGFSGPSYEQYF
TRBV7-9,TRBJ2-2,CASSLSDLGGTGELFF
TRBV6-6,TRBJ2-1,CASAGAGEQFF
TRBV20-1,TRBJ1-2,CSAEPGDSYGYTF
TRBV12-3/TRBV12-4,TRBJ1-5,CASRPSLERGNQPQHF